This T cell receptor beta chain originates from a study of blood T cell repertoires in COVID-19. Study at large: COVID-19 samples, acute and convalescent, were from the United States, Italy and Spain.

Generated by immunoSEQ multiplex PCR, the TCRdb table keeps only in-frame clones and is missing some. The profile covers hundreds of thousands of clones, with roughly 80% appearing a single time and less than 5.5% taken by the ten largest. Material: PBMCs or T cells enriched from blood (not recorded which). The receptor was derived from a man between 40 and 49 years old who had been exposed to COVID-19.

CDR3 nucleotide sequence: TGTGCCAGCAGCTTAGATTGGGCAGATCGGGAGCAGTACTTC. The encoded protein is CASSLDWADREQYF. V and J are TRBV11-2 and TRBJ2-7; no definite D call. V shed 0 bases and J shed 7 bases, with 13 bases lying between them. The germline gives CDR1 SGHAT, CDR2 FQNNGV. This CDR3 has 14 amino acids.